The 24 T cell receptor delta chains given below trace back to one sample, sequenced in a study of Vδ1+ human thymocytes. Study-wide points: Thymic TRG and TRD repertoires appeared highly polyclonal, with Gaussian CDR3 length distributions.

RNA was extracted from the cells and then reverse transcribed. Multiplex PCR used pooled V-gene forward primers and a constant-region reverse primer to amplify CDR3s. TCRdb re-analyzed the multiplex PCR reads via CATT. The sample yields tens of thousands of delta-chain clones, more than 13% seen once. Antigens of these TCRs are unknown. The sequencing input was Vdelta1+ gamma-delta thymocytes from the thymus. Subset given: FACS-sorted CD3+ TCRalphabeta- TCRVdelta1+ TCRVdelta2- thymocytes. The receptor source for this set is a girl under two years old who had congenital heart surgery.

At least ten counts were recorded for this clone. Other DNA sequences in this specimen translate into the identical CDR3. This rearrangement joins TRDV2 to TRDJ1; the match to TRDD3 covers 12 bases. J gave up 3 bases and V 7 bases, and 11 bases lay outside the gene matches. The CDR3 has 16 residues. Germline CDR1 GEAIGNYY, CDR2 EKD. The CDR3 nucleotides are TGTGCCTGCCCAAAGCACTGGGGGATACAGGCCGATAAACTCATCTTT. This codes for CACPKHWGIQADKLIF.

The rearrangement joins TRAV29/DV5 to TRDJ1; D remains ambiguous. The CDR3 totals 16 residues. Germline lookup yields CDR1 NSMFDY and CDR2 ISSIKDK. For the CDR3, the DNA is TGTGCTTCTGTGCCGCAAGCGCCAGACGCGACCGATAAACTCATCTTT. It encodes CASVPQAPDATDKLIF.

In this sample, this clone turned up a few times. The gene calls are TRDV2 and TRDJ1; 13 positions agree with TRDD3. Trimming cost V 1 base and J 4 bases; bases outside gene matches: 11. The CDR3 covers 18 residues. Germline V gives CDR1 GEAIGNYY, CDR2 EKD. The DNA of the CDR3 is TGTGCCTGTGACACTCCATTGTACTGGGGGATACGTAGCGATAAACTCATCTTT. This gives the protein CACDTPLYWGIRSDKLIF.

As to this clone: No DNA is shown, since the ends of the CDR3 on it are uncertain; the CDR3 is the one TCRdb lists. The genes are TRAV29/DV5 and TRDJ1; the table's D call TRDD3 went unverified against the DNA. Germline V gene sequence: CDR1 NSMFDY, CDR2 ISSIKDK. The CDR3 comprises 21 residues, both ends counted. The CDR3 sequence is CSVLLCSKLYLGSGGTDKLIF.

In its sample, this clone was seen a few times. This chain links TRDV3 with TRDJ1; unclear D gene. The CDR3 contains 20 residues. Germline CDR1 and CDR2: TVYSNPD and GDNSRS (reference sequence). With 1 base removed from V and 0 bases from J, the gap between germline ends came to 30 bases. CDR3 amino acids: CAFTPVEAQPYISYTDKLIF. CDR3 DNA: TGTGCCTTTACTCCCGTTGAGGCTCAGCCGTATATTTCTTACACCGATAAACTCATCTTT.

This clone was picked up a small number of times. The rearrangement uses TRDV1 and TRDJ1; no clear D gene. V was shortened by 0 bases and J by 5 bases, with 37 bases between the two germline ends. Germline CDR1 TSWWSYY, CDR2 QGS. The CDR3 has 23 amino acids. The CDR3 sequence: CALGELDNAVRARLLYRWDKLIF. CDR3 coding DNA: TGTGCTCTTGGGGAACTAGACAACGCGGTACGAGCGCGCTTACTGTACAGATGGGATAAACTCATCTTT.

This clone was found a few times. V gene TRDV1 combines with J gene TRDJ1, with TRDD3 matching 11 bases. The trim removed 0 bases at V and 2 bases at J, leaving 5 bases unmatched. In germline, CDR1 is TSWWSYY, CDR2 QGS. This CDR3 has 17 residues. The CDR3 sequence: CALGELGGGYGTDKLIF. Written as DNA, the CDR3 is TGTGCTCTTGGGGAACTAGGTGGGGGATACGGTACCGATAAACTCATCTTT.

The J gene is TRDJ1, the V gene TRDV1, with TRDD3 matching over 10 bases. The CDR3 length is 18 residues. V was clipped by 2 bases and J by 0 bases; unmatched bases: 9. The V gene's germline CDR1 is TSWWSYY and CDR2 QGS. CDR3 nucleotides: TGTGCTCTTGGGGAATTGGGGGGGATACGGCGGTACACCGATAAACTCATCTTT. Translation: CALGELGGIRRYTDKLIF.

The chain links TRDV1 to TRDJ1; 7 positions agree with TRDD3. With 0 bases clipped from V and 0 bases from J, the junction kept 4 bases outside the gene matches. Germline V gene sequence: CDR1 TSWWSYY, CDR2 QGS. The CDR3 loop spans 16 amino acids. The CDR3 loop is CALGELGGSYTDKLIF. The CDR3 nucleotides read TGTGCTCTTGGGGAACTCGGGGGATCCTACACCGATAAACTCATCTTT.

This clone was seen more than once but under ten times. This chain links TRDV1 with TRDJ1; TRDD3 matches at 10 bases. V trimming: 3 bases; J trimming: 7 bases; junction bases outside the gene matches: 35. Germline CDR1 and CDR2: TSWWSYY and QGS. The CDR3 has 24 residues. The CDR3 bases are TGTGCTCTTGGGGACCGGACGAGTTCCTTCCTTCGGAAATGGGGGATACACGGGTGGGGTAAACTCATCTTT. Its translation: CALGDRTSSFLRKWGIHGWGKLIF.

The chain employs TRDV1 and TRDJ1; D unclear. The germline V gene encodes CDR1 TSWWSYY and CDR2 QGS. This CDR3 comprises 19 residues. V was pared by 0 bases and J by 3 bases, with 23 bases between. The CDR3 loop is CALGELRRSVPVFSDKLIF. The DNA for the CDR3 is TGTGCTCTTGGGGAACTGCGGCGAAGTGTCCCGGTTTTCTCCGATAAACTCATCTTT.

This clone turned up a few times. This chain uses TRDV1 with TRDJ1; the match to TRDD3 covers 9 bases. With 2 bases clipped from V and 0 bases from J, the junction kept 13 bases outside the gene matches. CDR3 size: 19 residues. Germline lookup yields CDR1 TSWWSYY and CDR2 QGS. This chain's CDR3 is CALGENVGWGIRYTDKLIF. The CDR3 bases are TGTGCTCTTGGGGAAAACGTAGGCTGGGGGATCAGGTACACCGATAAACTCATCTTT.

This clone was recorded a few times. The chain employs TRDV1 and TRDJ1, with 9 bases aligning to TRDD3. Trimming cost V 4 bases and J 0 bases; bases outside gene matches: 24. This CDR3 contains 22 residues. Per the germline V gene, CDR1 is TSWWSYY and CDR2 is QGS. This CDR3 reads CALGGQTPPLRQGGYYTDKLIF. The CDR3 DNA reads as TGTGCTCTTGGGGGCCAAACCCCTCCCCTTCGACAGGGGGGATACTACACCGATAAACTCATCTTT.

The V gene is TRDV1, the J gene TRDJ1, with 13 bases fitting TRDD3. With 1 base clipped from V and 1 base from J, the junction kept 18 bases outside the gene matches. The CDR3 loop spans 22 amino acids. Germline CDR1 reads TSWWSYY; CDR2 reads QGS. CDR3 DNA: TGTGCTCTTGGGGAACCCCTCCAATACTGGGGGATACGCGAGGGCGGCACCGATAAACTCATCTTT. Its translation is CALGEPLQYWGIREGGTDKLIF.

The rearrangement links TRAV29/DV5 to TRDJ1, with 12 nucleotides matching TRDD3. V was pared by 1 base and J by 8 bases, with 27 bases of the junction left unmatched. CDR3 length: 21 amino acids. Germline V gives CDR1 NSMFDY, CDR2 ISSIKDK. The DNA of the CDR3 is TGTGCAGCAAGCAGGGGGTCTTCCGTTCCCTTGTACTGGGGGATACACGTAAAACTCATCTTT. Amino acid sequence: CAASRGSSVPLYWGIHVKLIF.

By share, this clone counts as medium-sized (0.01 to 0.1%). This chain joins TRDV2 and TRDJ1, with 10 bases lining up with TRDD3. Germline CDR1 and CDR2: GEAIGNYY and EKD. Losses at the gene ends were 3 bases for V and 4 bases for J; bases not matched to a gene: 16. This CDR3 is 18 amino acids long. The CDR3 bases are TGTGCCTGTGACTCCCCGGGCTGGGGGATATGCAAAGGCGATAAACTCATCTTT. Protein: CACDSPGWGICKGDKLIF.

The chain combines TRAV29/DV5 with TRDJ1; no definite D call. There are 13 residues in the CDR3. Trimming took 3 bases from V and 5 from J, leaving 14 bases between them. The germline V gene has CDR1 NSMFDY and CDR2 ISSIKDK. The CDR3 spells CAAKGWVPDKLIF. For the CDR3, the DNA is TGTGCAGCAAAGGGGTGGGTACCTGATAAACTCATCTTT. The full variable domain, with the rest looked up from reference TRAV29/DV5 and TRDJ1, is DQQVKQNSPSLSVQEGRISILNCDYTNSMFDYFLWYKKYPAEGPTFLISISSIKDKNEDGRFTVFLNKSAKHLSLHIVPSQPGDSAVYFCAAKGWVPDKLIFGKGTRVTVEP.

This sequence joins TRDV1 and TRDJ1; 8 bases agree with TRDD3. Trimming cost V 1 base and J 7 bases; bases outside gene matches: 26. The CDR3 loop spans 21 amino acids. Germline CDR1 is TSWWSYY and CDR2 is QGS. CDR3 amino acids: CALGERRGPVGRGIMGVKLIF. The CDR3 DNA sequence: TGTGCTCTTGGGGAACGGCGAGGGCCGGTTGGCCGGGGGATAATGGGGGTTAAACTCATCTTT.

The sample holds a few counts of this clone. This sequence joins TRDV1 and TRDJ1, with D possibly TRDD3 on 5 matching bases. The CDR3 totals 17 residues. The V end lost 0 bases, the J end lost 4 bases, and 18 bases lay between the germline ends. Germline V gene sequence: CDR1 TSWWSYY, CDR2 QGS. The CDR3 nucleotides read TGTGCTCTTGGGGAACTTAAGGGGGTTTGCGGGGTCGATAAACTCATCTTT. Its protein product is CALGELKGVCGVDKLIF.

The rearrangement uses TRDV1 and TRDJ1; D is tentatively TRDD2 or TRDD3 (9 bases each). The ends were cut back, 4 bases at V and 10 bases at J, with 49 bases in the middle. CDR1 TSWWSYY and CDR2 QGS come from the germline V gene. The CDR3 is 24 residues long. In nucleotides, the CDR3 is TGTGCTCTTGGGGCACACCTTCCTACGCCCTCCAGTACTGGGGGAGACGTGGTCTTAGGGGGACTCATCTTT. Its protein product is CALGAHLPTPSSTGGDVVLGGLIF.

The chain recombines TRDV1 with TRDJ1, with 8 bases matching TRDD3. This CDR3 is built from 23 residues. V shed 3 bases, J shed 0 bases, and the junction held 27 bases outside the gene matches. The germline CDR1 and CDR2 sequences are TSWWSYY and QGS. The CDR3 DNA sequence: TGTGCTCTTGGGGACCCTGGGGGTGCCTACGTGTTGATGACTGGGGGGTACACCGATAAACTCATCTTT. Translating it yields CALGDPGGAYVLMTGGYTDKLIF.

This clone showed up just a few times. The rearrangement links TRDV1 to TRDJ1; D call uncertain. V lost 0 bases and J lost 2, with 13 bases in between. The length of the CDR3 is 16 residues. Germline values: CDR1 TSWWSYY, CDR2 QGS. The CDR3 here is CALGELRGTKTDKLIF. CDR3 bases: TGTGCTCTTGGGGAACTCCGGGGTACTAAAACCGATAAACTCATCTTT.

The chain uses TRDV1 and TRDJ1, with 8 bases identical to TRDD3. After removal of 1 base from V and 4 bases from J, the junction contained 17 bases not matched to a gene. CDR1 TSWWSYY and CDR2 QGS come from the germline V gene. The CDR3 runs to 19 residues. The CDR3, as DNA: TGTGCTCTTGGGGAACCTTACCAAGAGGGGATACCCCACGGCGATAAACTCATCTTT. Residues: CALGEPYQEGIPHGDKLIF.

Details on this clone: Its ends do not fully match the called genes, so a read error is possible. The chain carries TRDV1 and TRDJ1, with no clear D. Germline assignment: CDR1 TSWWSYY and CDR2 QGS. The CDR3 is 14 residues long. The CDR3 reads CALLKARGPDKLIF. Here the CDR3 DNA reads TGTGCTCTTCTCAAAGCAAGGGGCCCCGATAAACTCATCTTC.